The next 10 T cell receptor beta chains were all read from a single sample in a study of Ad26.COV2.S vaccination and SARS-CoV-2 variants (dated by TCRdb to the early 2020s). This sample's treatment or condition label indicates: 15 to 20 received Ad26.COV2.S at low or high dose, single or two shots; a few received placebo; per-sample allocation not given. Repertoires of vaccine and placebo recipients were sequenced from samples taken on day 63 after the first injection. The receptor library was made with the immunoSEQ multiplex PCR assay. The immuneACCESS repertoire file appears here via TCRdb, limited to in-frame rearrangements. These files lack a portion of the clones; in checked studies, under half of the deficit traces to unresolved V genes, and the cause of the others is not known. This sample comprises 320,000 or so clones, roughly 88% of them detected only once. The ten largest account for about 5% of the sample.

The input for sequencing was peripheral blood, taken in a trial of Ad26.COV2.S vaccine versus placebo. The origin of the receptors is a person aged 18-60 years who received the Ad26.COV2.S COVID-19 vaccine or a placebo.

V and J are TRBV5-1 and TRBJ1-1; D possibly corresponds to TRBD1 (6 bases). CDR3 length: 13 amino acids. Germline CDR1 is SGHRS and CDR2 is YFSETQ. V was pared by 6 bases and J by 8 bases, with 17 bases between. The CDR3 loop reads CASTSGHRTEAFF. In DNA, the CDR3 is TGCGCCAGCACCTCGGGACACCGAACCGAAGCTTTCTTT.

The CDR3 reads CASSLVPRGGEAFF. In nucleotides, the CDR3 is TGTGCCAGCAGCTTAGTGCCGCGGGGAGGTGAAGCTTTCTTT. The chain joins TRBV7-9 to TRBJ1-1; no reliable D call. There are 14 residues in the CDR3. Germline CDR1 reads SEHNR; CDR2 reads FQNEAQ (reference sequence). The V end was cut by 1 base, the J end by 7 bases, with 13 bases between.

The chain combines TRBV12-5 with TRBJ1-2; no clear D. The CDR3 totals 12 residues. Germline CDR1 reads LGHNT; CDR2 reads FRNRAP. Trimming left V 5 bases short and J 2 bases short, with 6 bases between. The CDR3 loop reads CASGTDNYGYTF. CDR3 nucleotide sequence: TGTGCTAGTGGTACTGACAACTATGGCTACACCTTC.

V gene TRBV3-1 (or the pseudogene TRBV3-2) combines with J gene TRBJ1-4; TRBD1 agrees at 8 bases. J gave up 6 bases and V 4 bases, and 13 bases lay outside the gene matches. The CDR3 runs to 17 residues. From germline, CDR1 is LGHDT and CDR2 YNNKEL (reference sequence). The CDR3 region has the DNA TGTGCCAGCAGCCCCCCCCACGGGACAGGTTATTATGAAAAACTGTTTTTT. It yields the protein CASSPPHGTGYYEKLFF.

This sequence joins TRBV3-1 (or the pseudogene TRBV3-2) and TRBJ2-7, with D perhaps TRBD1 (6 bases). V shed 4 bases and J shed 3 bases, with 13 bases lying between them. The CDR3 runs 14 residues. CDR1 and CDR2 (germline): LGHDT, YNNKEL (reference sequence). This chain's CDR3 is CASSLSGQLYEQYF. The CDR3 coding sequence is TGTGCCAGCAGCCTCTCGGGACAACTCTACGAGCAGTACTTC.

This clone is a singleton in its sample. The rearrangement joins TRBV6-5 to TRBJ2-1, with D possibly TRBD1 on 6 matching bases. CDR1 and CDR2 (germline): MNHEY, SVGAGI. The CDR3 consists of 13 residues. V shed 0 bases and J shed 7 bases, with 7 bases lying between them. Written as DNA, the CDR3 is TGTGCCAGCAGTTACTCGACAGGAAATGAGCAGTTCTTC. Its protein product is CASSYSTGNEQFF.

The chain recombines TRBV18 with TRBJ1-1, with D perhaps matching TRBD1 (5 bases). CDR1 KGHSH and CDR2 LQKENI come from the germline V gene. V lost 3 bases and J 1 base, leaving 18 bases between the germline ends. The CDR3 has 17 amino acids. This CDR3 reads CASSPRRTGSSNTEAFF. The CDR3 nucleotides read TGTGCCAGCTCACCCAGGCGAACAGGTTCATCGAACACTGAAGCTTTCTTT.

The rearrangement links TRBV7-2 to TRBJ2-1, with unresolved D. The CDR3 consists of 13 residues. Germline-derived CDR1 and CDR2 are SGHTA and FQGNSA. V was cut by 1 base and J by 2 bases, with 3 bases left in between. This chain's CDR3 is CASSLGAYNEQFF. The CDR3 region has the DNA TGTGCCAGCAGCTTAGGGGCCTACAATGAGCAGTTCTTC.

The rearrangement joins TRBV15 to TRBJ1-2; 7 bases align to TRBD1. Germline V lookup: CDR1 LNHNV, CDR2 YYDKDF (reference sequence). Trimming cost V 4 bases and J 5 bases; bases outside gene matches: 10. The CDR3 runs 15 residues. For the CDR3, the DNA is TGTGCCACCAGCACGGTGGAGGGGGCTTTATATGGCTACACCTTC. It codes for CATSTVEGALYGYTF.

The genes are TRBV19 and TRBJ1-2, with a tentative D call TRBD1 (6 bases). V lost 5 bases and J lost 3, with 10 bases in between. The CDR3 sequence is 13 residues long. CDR1 and CDR2 from the germline V gene are LNHDA and SQIVND (reference sequence). This CDR3 reads CASSSGEYYGYTF. The CDR3 DNA is TGTGCCAGTAGTTCAGGGGAGTACTATGGCTACACCTTC.